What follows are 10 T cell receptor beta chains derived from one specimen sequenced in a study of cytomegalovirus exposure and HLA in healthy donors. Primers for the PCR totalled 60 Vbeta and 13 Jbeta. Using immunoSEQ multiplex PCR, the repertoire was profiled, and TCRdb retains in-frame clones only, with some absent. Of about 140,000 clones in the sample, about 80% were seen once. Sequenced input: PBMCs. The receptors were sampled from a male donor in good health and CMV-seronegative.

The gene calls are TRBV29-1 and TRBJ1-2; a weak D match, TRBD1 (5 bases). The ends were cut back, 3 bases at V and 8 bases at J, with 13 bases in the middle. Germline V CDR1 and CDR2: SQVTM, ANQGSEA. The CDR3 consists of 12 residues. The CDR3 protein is CSVDPQGVGYTF. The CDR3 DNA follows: TGCAGCGTTGACCCGCAGGGCGTGGGCTACACCTTC.

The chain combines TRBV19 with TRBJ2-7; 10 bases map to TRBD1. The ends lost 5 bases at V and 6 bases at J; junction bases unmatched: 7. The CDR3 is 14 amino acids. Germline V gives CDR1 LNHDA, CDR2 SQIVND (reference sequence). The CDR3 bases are TGTGCCAGTAGTTCTTCCGGGACAGGGGTCGAGCAGTACTTC. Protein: CASSSSGTGVEQYF.

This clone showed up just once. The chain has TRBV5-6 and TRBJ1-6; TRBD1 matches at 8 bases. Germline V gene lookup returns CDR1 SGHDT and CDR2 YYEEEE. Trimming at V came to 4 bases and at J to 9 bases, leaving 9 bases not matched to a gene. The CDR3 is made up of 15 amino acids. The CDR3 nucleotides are TGTGCCAGCAGCATGACAGGGGAAGGGATTTCACCCCTCCACTTT. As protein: CASSMTGEGISPLHF.

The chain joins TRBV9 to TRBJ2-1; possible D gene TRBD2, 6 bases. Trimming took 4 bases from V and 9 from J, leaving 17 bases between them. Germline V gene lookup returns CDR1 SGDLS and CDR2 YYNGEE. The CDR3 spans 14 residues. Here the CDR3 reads CASSLDRGYGEQFF. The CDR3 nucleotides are TGTGCCAGCAGCTTGGACCGGGGGTATGGTGAGCAGTTCTTC.

The DNA for the CDR3 is TGTGCCTGGAGTTTTAGGGTAGCGGGGGGACAAGAGACCCAGTACTTC. Translating gives CAWSFRVAGGQETQYF. The rearrangement links TRBV30 to TRBJ2-5; 10 bases match TRBD2. J gave up 2 bases and V 2 bases, and 8 bases lay outside the gene matches. Germline CDR1 and CDR2: GTSNPN and SVGIG (reference sequence). CDR3 length: 16 amino acids.

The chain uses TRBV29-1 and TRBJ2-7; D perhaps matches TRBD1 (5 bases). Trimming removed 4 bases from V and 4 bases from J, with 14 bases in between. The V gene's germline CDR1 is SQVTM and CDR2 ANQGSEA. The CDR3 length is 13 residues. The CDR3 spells CSVVRADRYEQYF. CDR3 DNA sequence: TGCAGCGTTGTCAGGGCGGATCGGTACGAGCAGTACTTC.

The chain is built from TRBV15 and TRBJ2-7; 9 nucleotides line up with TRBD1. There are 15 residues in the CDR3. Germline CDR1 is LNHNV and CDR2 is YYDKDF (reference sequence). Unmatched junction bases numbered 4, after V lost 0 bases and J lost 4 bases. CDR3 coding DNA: TGTGCCACCAGCAGAGAATGGACAGGGGCTTACGAGCAGTACTTC. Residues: CATSREWTGAYEQYF. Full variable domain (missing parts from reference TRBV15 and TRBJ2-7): DAMVIQNPRYQVTQFGKPVTLSCSQTLNHNVMYWYQQKSSQAPKLLFHYYDKDFNNEADTPDNFQSRRPNTSFCFLDIRSPGLGDTAMYLCATSREWTGAYEQYFGPGTRLTVT.

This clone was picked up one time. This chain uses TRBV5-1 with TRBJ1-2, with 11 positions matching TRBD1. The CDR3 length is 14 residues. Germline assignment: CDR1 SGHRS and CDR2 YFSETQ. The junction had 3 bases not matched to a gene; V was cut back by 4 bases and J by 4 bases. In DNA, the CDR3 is TGCGCCAGCAGCCCGGGACAGGGGGGCTATGGCTACACCTTC. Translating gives CASSPGQGGYGYTF.

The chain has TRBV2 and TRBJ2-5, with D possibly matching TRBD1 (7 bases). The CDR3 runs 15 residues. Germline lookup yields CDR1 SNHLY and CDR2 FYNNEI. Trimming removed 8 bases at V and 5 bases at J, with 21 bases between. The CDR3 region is CASGVGGQMMETQYF. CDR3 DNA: TGTGCCAGCGGGGTGGGGGGACAGATGATGGAGACCCAGTACTTC.

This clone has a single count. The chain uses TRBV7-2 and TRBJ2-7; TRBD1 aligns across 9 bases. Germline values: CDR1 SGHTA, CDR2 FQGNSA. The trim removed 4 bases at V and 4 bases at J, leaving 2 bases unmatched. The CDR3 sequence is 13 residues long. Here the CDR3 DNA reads TGTGCCAGCAGCTGGGGACAGGGTTACGAGCAGTACTTC. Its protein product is CASSWGQGYEQYF. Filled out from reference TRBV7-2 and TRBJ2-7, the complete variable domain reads GAGVSQSPSNKVTEKGKDVELRCDPISGHTALYWYRQSLGQGLEFLIYFQGNSAPDKSGLPSDRFSAERTGGSVSTLTIQRTQQEDSAVYLCASSWGQGYEQYFGPGTRLTVT.